These 24 T cell receptor beta chains share one sample of origin, sequenced in a study of blood T cell repertoires in COVID-19. Sequenced by immunoSEQ multiplex PCR; TCRdb stores in-frame clones only, minus some. The sample lists a few hundred thousand clones, 85% to 90% occurring once. Sequencing was performed on PBMCs or T cells enriched from blood (not recorded which). The receptors derive from a man aged 25-40 years who had recovered from COVID-19.

V usage is TRBV10-1 and J usage is TRBJ2-4, with a tentative D call TRBD2 (6 bases). Deletions cut 6 bases from V and 4 bases from J, with 10 bases between. The CDR3 has 13 amino acids. From germline, CDR1 is WNHNN and CDR2 SYGVQD (reference sequence). CDR3 DNA sequence: TGCGCCAGCAGCGGACTACCGAAAAACATTCAGTACTTC. Amino acid sequence: CASSGLPKNIQYF.

The J gene is TRBJ2-5, the V gene TRBV19, with TRBD2 as a possible D gene (5 bases). CDR3 length: 12 amino acids. The germline V gene has CDR1 LNHDA and CDR2 SQIVND (reference sequence). The germline V and J ends were trimmed by 10 bases and 4 bases, with 13 bases remaining between them. The CDR3 sequence is CATPLAGETQYF. The DNA of the CDR3 is TGTGCCACCCCCCTAGCTGGAGAGACCCAGTACTTC. The full variable domain, in which reference TRBV19 and TRBJ2-5 provide the parts outside the CDR3, is DGGITQSPKYLFRKEGQNVTLSCEQNLNHDAMYWYRQDPGQGLRLIYYSQIVNDFQKGDIAEGYSVSREKKESFPLTVTSAQKNPTAFYLCATPLAGETQYFGPGTRLLVL.

The chain combines TRBV7-2 with TRBJ2-5; D unclear. The CDR3 sequence is 12 residues long. Germline V gives CDR1 SGHTA, CDR2 FQGNSA. The V and J ends lost 0 bases and 5 bases respectively, with 4 bases between them. CDR3 residues: CASSLALETQYF. CDR3 nucleotide sequence: TGTGCCAGCAGCTTAGCCCTGGAGACCCAGTACTTC.

The CDR3 DNA sequence: TGTGTCAGAAGCTTAGAGGGGGCATGGACTGAAGCTTTCTTT. Translated, it gives CVRSLEGAWTEAFF. The chain recombines TRBV7-5 with TRBJ1-1; no DNA check was done on the table's D call, TRBD1. TRBV7-5 counts as a pseudogene. CDR3 size: 14 residues.

The chain uses TRBV3-1 (or the pseudogene TRBV3-2) and TRBJ2-3; 9 bases are shared with TRBD2. The V and J ends lost 4 bases and 5 bases, in that order; junction bases with no gene match: 13. The CDR3 sequence is 17 residues long. The germline gives CDR1 LGHDT, CDR2 YNNKEL (reference sequence). CDR3 amino acids: CASSPNFVLAGEDTQYF. In DNA form, the CDR3 reads TGTGCCAGCAGCCCGAACTTTGTCTTAGCGGGAGAAGATACGCAGTATTTT.

This chain joins TRBV7-2 and TRBJ2-3; 7 positions match TRBD2. The V gene end was trimmed by 5 bases and the J gene end by 4 bases; junction bases not matched to a gene: 3. The CDR3 has 13 residues. Germline V gives CDR1 SGHTA, CDR2 FQGNSA. CDR3 sequence (DNA): TGTGCCAGCAGCCCCCGGGGGGCAGATACGCAGTATTTT. Translating it yields CASSPRGADTQYF.

V is TRBV18 and J is TRBJ1-1, with 8 nucleotides matching TRBD1. This CDR3 has 14 amino acids. J lost 1 base, V lost 3 bases, and 1 base had no gene match. Germline V gene lookup returns CDR1 KGHSH and CDR2 LQKENI. The CDR3, as DNA: TGTGCCAGCTCACCGGGACAGGCGAACACTGAAGCTTTCTTT. Encoded protein: CASSPGQANTEAFF.

This clone has at least ten counts. This sequence joins TRBV4-1 and TRBJ1-1; possible D gene TRBD1, 5 bases. Germline V gives CDR1 MGHRA, CDR2 YSYEKL. Trimming took 9 bases from V and 8 from J, leaving 16 bases between them. This CDR3 contains 12 residues. CDR3 loop: CASRGGSWEAFF. The CDR3 DNA reads TGCGCCAGTCGGGGCGGGAGCTGGGAAGCTTTCTTT.

The chain employs TRBV4-1 and TRBJ2-7; D is possibly TRBD2 (6 bases). V was trimmed by 1 base and J by 0 bases, leaving 13 bases between them. From germline, CDR1 is MGHRA and CDR2 YSYEKL. CDR3 length: 16 amino acids. CDR3 loop: CASSQVFGSNSYEQYF. In DNA form, the CDR3 reads TGCGCCAGCAGCCAAGTGTTCGGGAGTAACTCCTACGAGCAGTACTTC.

This rearrangement joins TRBV5-1 to TRBJ1-5; 7 bases are a match to TRBD1. From germline, CDR1 is SGHRS and CDR2 YFSETQ. The CDR3 has 22 residues. The ends lost 6 bases at V and 3 bases at J; junction bases unmatched: 30. CDR3: CASTTGPPTGFGKEVFNQPQHF. The CDR3 nucleotides read TGCGCCAGCACTACGGGCCCCCCGACAGGGTTCGGGAAGGAGGTTTTCAATCAGCCCCAGCATTTT.

The genes are TRBV19 and TRBJ2-2, with a possible D match to TRBD1 (6 bases). The V gene's germline CDR1 is LNHDA and CDR2 SQIVND (reference sequence). CDR3 size: 16 residues. The V gene lost 8 bases and the J gene lost 1 base, with 17 bases spanning the gap. The CDR3 DNA reads TGTGCCAGTTCGAAGAGGGAGACAGGGAACACCGGGGAGCTGTTTTTT. Amino acids: CASSKRETGNTGELFF.

This clone showed up just once. The rearrangement joins TRBV7-6 to TRBJ2-1; 13 bases match TRBD2. This CDR3 has 18 residues. Germline lookup yields CDR1 SGHVS and CDR2 FNYEAQ. Trimming cost V 2 bases and J 7 bases; bases outside gene matches: 11. CDR3 loop: CASSLSTGTSGNGNEQFF. CDR3 DNA sequence: TGTGCCAGCAGCTTATCCACCGGGACTAGCGGGAACGGTAATGAGCAGTTCTTC.

CDR3 bases: TGCGCCAGTCTTGAGGACAGGGAAAATGGCTACACCTTC. Encoded protein: CASLEDRENGYTF. This chain uses TRBV23-1 with TRBJ1-2; TRBD1 agrees at 8 bases. TRBV23-1 is an open reading frame whose function is uncertain. The CDR3 loop spans 13 amino acids. V shed 9 bases, J shed 6 bases, and the junction held 9 bases outside the gene matches.

The V gene is TRBV28, the J gene TRBJ2-7; TRBD1 matches 7 bases. Germline lookup yields CDR1 MDHEN and CDR2 SYDVKM. Unmatched junction bases numbered 18, after V lost 4 bases and J lost 9 bases. The CDR3 has 16 residues. The CDR3 sequence: CASSSPQQGTPPVQYF. The CDR3 nucleotides read TGTGCCAGCAGTTCACCCCAACAGGGGACCCCACCAGTGCAGTACTTC.

The chain couples TRBV5-4 to TRBJ1-2, with D maybe TRBD1 (6 bases). CDR1 and CDR2 (germline): SGHNT, YYREEE (reference sequence). This CDR3 has 15 residues. V was clipped by 2 bases and J by 5 bases, with 16 bases between them. The CDR3 region has the DNA TGTGCCAGCAGCTTTGCCGGGACACATATTTATGGCTACACCTTC. It encodes CASSFAGTHIYGYTF.

The V and J genes are TRBV29-1 and TRBJ1-1, with D uncertain. This CDR3 has 14 amino acids. Germline values: CDR1 SQVTM, CDR2 ANQGSEA. V dropped 4 bases and J dropped 1 base, with 13 bases sitting between them. As DNA, the CDR3 is TGCAGCGTTGTGGCACGCCGGGAGAACACTGAAGCTTTCTTT. It codes for CSVVARRENTEAFF.

V gene TRBV6-5 combines with J gene TRBJ2-3; no firm D call. V gave up 3 bases and J gave up 2 bases, with 15 bases separating them. Germline V gene data show CDR1 as MNHEY and CDR2 as SVGAGI. The CDR3 has 16 amino acids. The CDR3 sequence is CASSYRGLLVTDTQYF. CDR3 coding DNA: TGTGCCAGCAGTTATAGAGGCCTACTGGTCACAGATACGCAGTATTTT.

A few counts support this clone. V and J are TRBV13 and TRBJ1-3, with 7 bases lining up with TRBD1. This CDR3 spans 14 amino acids. V shed 5 bases and J 8 bases; nucleotides not matched to a gene: 9. CDR1 PRHDT and CDR2 FYEKMQ come from the germline V gene (reference sequence). CDR3 DNA: TGTGCCAGCAGCAACCGACAGGGTATTGACACCATATATTTT. Protein product: CASSNRQGIDTIYF.

The chain is built from TRBV18 and TRBJ1-4; a weak D match, TRBD1 (6 bases). The CDR3 has 12 residues. Between the trimmed V and J ends, which lost 3 bases and 8 bases, there was a span of 7 bases. Germline-derived CDR1 and CDR2 are KGHSH and LQKENI. The CDR3 protein is CASSPQGEKLFF. The CDR3 DNA follows: TGTGCCAGCTCACCGCAGGGGGAAAAACTGTTTTTT.

V gene TRBV24-1 combines with J gene TRBJ2-1; D is unresolved. Germline CDR1 KGHDR, CDR2 SFDVKD. V was trimmed by 6 bases and J by 0 bases, leaving 11 bases between them. The CDR3 has 15 amino acids. The CDR3 is CATSKTLSSYNEQFF. The CDR3 region has the DNA TGTGCCACCAGTAAGACTCTGAGCTCCTACAATGAGCAGTTCTTC.

This clone has a single count. This sequence joins TRBV4-2 and TRBJ2-1; 7 bases line up with TRBD1. The CDR3 contains 16 residues. Unmatched junction bases numbered 8, after V lost 1 base and J lost 5 bases. CDR1 LGHNA and CDR2 YNFKEQ come from the germline V gene. As DNA, the CDR3 is TGTGCCAGCAGCCAAGCGGGACAGCTAACCCACAATGAGCAGTTCTTC. Translating gives CASSQAGQLTHNEQFF.

The count of this clone is one. The chain uses TRBV28 and TRBJ1-1; no clear D gene. Germline CDR1 is MDHEN and CDR2 is SYDVKM. This CDR3 contains 14 residues. V lost 7 bases and J 1 base, leaving 13 bases between the germline ends. The CDR3 spells CASNPTLGNTEAFF. The CDR3, as DNA: TGTGCCAGCAATCCGACTCTAGGGAACACTGAAGCTTTCTTT.

V and J are TRBV12-3 or TRBV12-4 and TRBJ2-5; weak D call: TRBD1 (6 bases). Trimming shortened V by 6 bases and J by 5 bases, and 13 bases separated the two germline ends. There are 13 residues in the CDR3. The CDR3 region is CASSARGLETQYF. The CDR3, as DNA: TGTGCCAGCAGCGCCAGGGGTTTGGAGACCCAGTACTTC.

The V and J genes are TRBV7-9 and TRBJ1-2; D gene uncertain. This CDR3 is 13 amino acids long. Germline CDR1 reads SEHNR; CDR2 reads FQNEAQ (reference sequence). V was trimmed by 5 bases and J by 8 bases, leaving 15 bases between them. The CDR3 DNA reads as TGTGCCAGCAGCGCTTCTTGGAGGCACGGCTACACCTTC. This gives the protein CASSASWRHGYTF. The full variable domain, in which reference TRBV7-9 and TRBJ1-2 provide the parts outside the CDR3, is DTGVSQNPRHKITKRGQNVTFRCDPISEHNRLYWYRQTLGQGPEFLTYFQNEAQLEKSRLLSDRFSAERPKGSFSTLEIQRTEQGDSAMYLCASSASWRHGYTFGSGTRLTVV.